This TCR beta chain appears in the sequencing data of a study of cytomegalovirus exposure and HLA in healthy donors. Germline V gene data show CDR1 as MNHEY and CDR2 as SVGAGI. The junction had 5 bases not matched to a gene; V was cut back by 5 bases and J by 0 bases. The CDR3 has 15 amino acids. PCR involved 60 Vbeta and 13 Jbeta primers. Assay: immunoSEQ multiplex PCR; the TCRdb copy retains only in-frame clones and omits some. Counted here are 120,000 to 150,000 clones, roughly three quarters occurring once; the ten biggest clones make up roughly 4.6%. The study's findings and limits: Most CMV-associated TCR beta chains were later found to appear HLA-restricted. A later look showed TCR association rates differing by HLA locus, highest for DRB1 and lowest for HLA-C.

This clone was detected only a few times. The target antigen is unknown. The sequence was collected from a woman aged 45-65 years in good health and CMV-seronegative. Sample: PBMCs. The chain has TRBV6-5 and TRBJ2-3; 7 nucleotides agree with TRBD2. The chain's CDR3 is CASSPSGASTDTQYF. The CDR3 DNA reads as TGTGCCAGCAGTCCAAGCGGGGCTAGCACAGATACGCAGTATTTT.